The 30 T cell receptor beta chains below were found in one sample sequenced in a study of blood T cell repertoires in COVID-19. Assay used: immunoSEQ multiplex PCR; TCRdb lists only in-frame clones, some missing. The table records around 100,000 clones, just over 90% of them present only once. The sample taken for sequencing was peripheral blood. The receptors come from a man aged 50-60 years with acute or convalescent COVID-19.

The chain couples TRBV7-9 to TRBJ2-2; 11 bases align to TRBD2. Germline V gives CDR1 SEHNR, CDR2 FQNEAQ (reference sequence). The CDR3 spans 16 residues. Losses at the gene ends were 5 bases for V and 2 bases for J; bases not matched to a gene: 4. DNA of the CDR3: TGTGCCAGCAGCGCCAGACTAGCGGGAAACACCGGGGAGCTGTTTTTT. Amino acids: CASSARLAGNTGELFF. Based on the CDR3 plus reference TRBV7-9 and TRBJ2-2, the full variable domain is DTGVSQNPRHKITKRGQNVTFRCDPISEHNRLYWYRQTLGQGPEFLTYFQNEAQLEKSRLLSDRFSAERPKGSFSTLEIQRTEQGDSAMYLCASSARLAGNTGELFFGEGSRLTVL.

V and J are TRBV19 and TRBJ1-1; D not certain. V dropped 5 bases and J dropped 0 bases, with 7 bases sitting between them. The CDR3 consists of 13 residues. Germline V gene sequence: CDR1 LNHDA, CDR2 SQIVND (reference sequence). The CDR3 nucleotides are TGTGCCAGTAGTTTGGGCCTGAACACTGAAGCTTTCTTT. Protein product: CASSLGLNTEAFF.

This chain uses TRBV6-5 with TRBJ2-7, with D tentatively TRBD2 (5 bases). The germline V gene has CDR1 MNHEY and CDR2 SVGAGI. V was shortened by 11 bases and J by 1 base, with 15 bases between the two germline ends. This CDR3 has 13 residues. The CDR3 DNA sequence: TGTGCCTCAAGAGGGCCGACATCCTACGAGCAGTACTTC. Translation: CASRGPTSYEQYF.

V usage is TRBV27 and J usage is TRBJ1-6; a weak D match, TRBD1 (5 bases). The ends were cut back, 3 bases at V and 7 bases at J, with 10 bases in the middle. This CDR3 comprises 14 residues. CDR1 is MNHEY and CDR2 is SMNVEV in the germline V gene (reference sequence). CDR3 bases: TGTGCCAGCAGTTTTGGGACTGGCAATTCACCCCTCCACTTT. Translation: CASSFGTGNSPLHF.

The J gene is TRBJ2-7, the V gene TRBV7-9; 8 nucleotides agree with TRBD1. This CDR3 region has 15 residues. Looked up from germline, CDR1 is SEHNR and CDR2 is FQNEAQ (reference sequence). Germline trimming cut 2 bases from V and 5 bases from J; bases unmatched to any gene: 8. CDR3 protein: CASSLLGAGGNEQYF. In nucleotides, the CDR3 is TGTGCCAGCAGCTTACTCGGCGCAGGGGGCAACGAGCAGTACTTC.

CDR3 loop: CSVERAGRDRSNEQFF. The CDR3 DNA reads as TGCAGCGTTGAAAGAGCGGGGCGGGATCGATCGAATGAGCAGTTCTTC. The chain has TRBV29-1 and TRBJ2-1, with 7 bases aligning to TRBD2. Per the germline V gene, CDR1 is SQVTM and CDR2 is ANQGSEA. The CDR3 loop spans 16 amino acids. With 2 bases clipped from V and 7 bases from J, the junction kept 14 bases outside the gene matches.

This chain uses TRBV11-2 with TRBJ2-3; D might be TRBD2 (5 bases). Germline loops: CDR1 SGHAT, CDR2 FQNNGV. V dropped 0 bases and J dropped 0 bases, with 19 bases sitting between them. CDR3 length: 19 residues. CDR3 sequence reads: CASSLEGLPGFLSTDTQYF. For the CDR3, the DNA is TGTGCCAGCAGCTTAGAGGGTTTACCGGGATTTCTAAGCACAGATACGCAGTATTTT.

The chain recombines TRBV6-4 with TRBJ2-1; 13 bases agree with TRBD2. The CDR3 has 18 residues. Germline V gene sequence: CDR1 MRHNA, CDR2 SNTAGT. V was pared by 0 bases and J by 4 bases, with 6 bases of the junction left unmatched. Here the CDR3 reads CASSDSFGTSGTYNEQFF. As DNA, the CDR3 is TGTGCCAGCAGTGACTCCTTTGGGACTAGCGGGACTTACAATGAGCAGTTCTTC.

The V gene is TRBV15, the J gene TRBJ2-7; tentative D call: TRBD1 (6 bases). Germline CDR1 reads LNHNV; CDR2 reads YYDKDF (reference sequence). The V gene lost 0 bases and the J gene lost 5 bases, with 14 bases spanning the gap. This CDR3 has 15 residues. The DNA of the CDR3 is TGTGCCACCAGCAGAGATGTGAACAGGGCGGACGAGCAGTACTTC. Amino acid sequence: CATSRDVNRADEQYF.

The chain couples TRBV19 to TRBJ2-1; 10 nucleotides agree with TRBD2. Germline-derived CDR1 and CDR2 are LNHDA and SQIVND (reference sequence). This CDR3 has 17 residues. J lost 2 bases, V lost 1 base, and 5 bases had no gene match. The CDR3 spells CASSIVTSGVAYNEQFF. CDR3 coding DNA: TGTGCCAGTAGTATAGTAACTAGCGGGGTTGCCTACAATGAGCAGTTCTTC.

V is TRBV5-8 and J is TRBJ1-2; D might be TRBD1 (5 bases). Trimming pared 6 bases from V and 4 bases from J, leaving 19 bases between. Germline CDR1 SGHTS, CDR2 YDEGEE. This CDR3 has 15 amino acids. The CDR3: CASIETPGPSYGYTF. DNA for the CDR3: TGTGCCAGCATCGAAACCCCAGGGCCCAGCTATGGCTACACCTTC.

This clone was found a few times. The chain carries TRBV5-6 and TRBJ1-3; possible D gene TRBD1, 5 bases. V lost 2 bases and J lost 3, with 15 bases in between. Germline V gives CDR1 SGHDT, CDR2 YYEEEE. This CDR3 region has 16 residues. The CDR3 loop reads CASSLPPGFSGNTIYF. Here the CDR3 DNA reads TGTGCCAGCAGCTTACCTCCAGGGTTTAGTGGAAACACCATATATTTT. Complete variable domain (other parts from reference TRBV5-6 and TRBJ1-3): DAGVTQSPTHLIKTRGQQVTLRCSPKSGHDTVSWYQQALGQGPQFIFQYYEEEERQRGNFPDRFSGHQFPNYSSELNVNALLLGDSALYLCASSLPPGFSGNTIYFGEGSWLTVV.

The rearrangement links TRBV3-1 (or the pseudogene TRBV3-2) to TRBJ1-4; TRBD1 agrees at 7 bases. The CDR3 runs to 15 residues. Trimming removed 2 bases from V and 8 bases from J; junction bases left unmatched: 8. CDR1 is LGHDT, CDR2 YNNKEL, per germline (reference sequence). This CDR3 reads CASSQRLQGGEKLFF. The CDR3 coding sequence is TGTGCCAGCAGCCAAAGGCTGCAGGGGGGCGAAAAACTGTTTTTT.

The chain has TRBV5-6 and TRBJ1-2; 7 nucleotides agree with TRBD1. V dropped 1 base and J dropped 7; count of bases not matched to a gene: 7. CDR1 and CDR2 (germline): SGHDT, YYEEEE. The CDR3 is 14 amino acids. In DNA, the CDR3 is TGTGCCAGCAGCTTGAGGGGGACAGAGTCTGGCTACACCTTC. Translating gives CASSLRGTESGYTF. Variable domain in full (rest from reference TRBV5-6 and TRBJ1-2): DAGVTQSPTHLIKTRGQQVTLRCSPKSGHDTVSWYQQALGQGPQFIFQYYEEEERQRGNFPDRFSGHQFPNYSSELNVNALLLGDSALYLCASSLRGTESGYTFGSGTRLTVV.

V gene TRBV16 combines with J gene TRBJ2-1; 10 bases are shared with TRBD2. The germline V gene has CDR1 KGHSY and CDR2 FQNENV. The trim removed 4 bases at V and 7 bases at J, leaving 7 bases unmatched. The CDR3 extends over 15 amino acids. CDR3 nucleotide sequence: TGTGCCAGCAGCCCAAGCGGGAGGGGCAGTAATGAGCAGTTCTTC. Encoded protein: CASSPSGRGSNEQFF.

This clone came up once. The chain has TRBV5-8 and TRBJ1-6; 7 nucleotides line up with TRBD1. The CDR3 totals 15 residues. The trim removed 5 bases at V and 3 bases at J, leaving 5 bases unmatched. Germline CDR1 and CDR2: SGHTS and YDEGEE. The CDR3 sequence: CASSFGQDYNSPLHF. The CDR3 nucleotides read TGTGCCAGCAGTTTCGGACAGGACTATAATTCACCCCTCCACTTT.

This chain connects TRBV5-6 to TRBJ1-2, with D perhaps TRBD1 (6 bases). The CDR3 is made up of 15 amino acids. Germline lookup yields CDR1 SGHDT and CDR2 YYEEEE. Trimming shortened V by 5 bases and J by 4 bases, and 18 bases separated the two germline ends. The CDR3 DNA follows: TGTGCCAGCAGGGATCGGGACACGGGCCTCTATGGCTACACCTTC. Protein product: CASRDRDTGLYGYTF.

The count of this clone is one. The rearrangement links TRBV11-2 to TRBJ1-1; D is possibly TRBD1 (6 bases). The CDR3 contains 17 residues. Germline CDR1 SGHAT, CDR2 FQNNGV. V lost 4 bases and J lost 5, with 23 bases in between. The CDR3 region has the DNA TGTGCCAGCAGCTCTTTAACGCCGTGGGGGCTTTGGACTGAAGCTTTCTTT. Protein sequence: CASSSLTPWGLWTEAFF.

In its sample, this clone was seen once. The chain joins TRBV5-1 to TRBJ2-1; 9 bases line up with TRBD1. V shed 2 bases and J 9 bases; nucleotides not matched to a gene: 15. This CDR3 spans 17 amino acids. Germline values: CDR1 SGHRS, CDR2 YFSETQ. In DNA form, the CDR3 reads TGCGCCAGCAGCTTCCTAATTGGGACAGGGTCCCGGGTTGAGCAGTTCTTC. It yields the protein CASSFLIGTGSRVEQFF.

The chain combines TRBV5-4 with TRBJ2-1, with 10 nucleotides matching TRBD2. The CDR3 runs 17 residues. V lost 2 bases to trimming and J lost 7 bases; unmatched junction nucleotides: 12. Germline values: CDR1 SGHNT, CDR2 YYREEE (reference sequence). The CDR3 reads CASSFPTLAGDGNEQFF. CDR3 DNA: TGTGCCAGCAGCTTCCCAACCCTAGCGGGGGACGGAAATGAGCAGTTCTTC.

The gene calls are TRBV9 and TRBJ2-2; 10 bases line up with TRBD1. The CDR3 totals 16 residues. In germline, CDR1 is SGDLS, CDR2 YYNGEE. The trim removed 4 bases at V and 1 base at J, leaving 4 bases unmatched. CDR3 nucleotides: TGTGCCAGCAGCCCCCGGGACAGGGGGAACACCGGGGAGCTGTTTTTT. It codes for CASSPRDRGNTGELFF.

The chain links TRBV29-1 to TRBJ2-7; 8 bases map to TRBD1. V was clipped by 6 bases and J by 3 bases; unmatched bases: 7. The CDR3 extends over 13 amino acids. Per the germline V gene, CDR1 is SQVTM and CDR2 is ANQGSEA. The DNA for the CDR3 is TGCAGCGTGAACAGGGGGTCCGGCTACGAGCAGTACTTC. It translates to CSVNRGSGYEQYF.

The chain employs TRBV27 and TRBJ1-2; tentative D call: TRBD1 (5 bases). Germline CDR1 and CDR2: MNHEY and SMNVEV (reference sequence). V was cut by 3 bases and J by 4 bases, with 15 bases left in between. The CDR3 contains 15 residues. CDR3 sequence: CASSFSTQGIYGYTF. Here the CDR3 DNA reads TGTGCCAGCAGTTTTTCTACGCAGGGTATCTATGGCTACACCTTC.

This clone appeared once. The rearrangement joins TRBV4-1 to TRBJ2-7; 7 bases fit TRBD1. The CDR3 sequence is 13 residues long. V dropped 1 base and J dropped 6; count of bases not matched to a gene: 3. From germline, CDR1 is MGHRA and CDR2 YSYEKL. In DNA form, the CDR3 reads TGCGCCAGCAGCCAAGGACAGGGCGGCGAGCAGTACTTC. Residues: CASSQGQGGEQYF.

The chain carries TRBV5-5 and TRBJ2-7; TRBD2 matches at 9 bases. CDR3 length: 18 amino acids. V lost 0 bases, J lost 3 bases, and 13 bases stayed unmatched. The germline CDR1 and CDR2 sequences are SGHKS and YYEKEE (reference sequence). The CDR3 sequence: CASSLGLAVATNLYEQYF. In DNA, the CDR3 is TGTGCCAGCAGCTTGGGACTAGCGGTCGCAACCAACCTCTACGAGCAGTACTTC.

This clone was counted once. The gene calls are TRBV9 and TRBJ2-1, with 9 positions matching TRBD1. CDR1 and CDR2 from the germline V gene are SGDLS and YYNGEE. Losses at the gene ends were 0 bases for V and 5 bases for J; bases not matched to a gene: 9. The CDR3 extends over 17 amino acids. This chain's CDR3 is CASSVVPPGQGNNEQFF. Here the CDR3 DNA reads TGTGCCAGCAGCGTAGTACCCCCGGGACAGGGCAACAATGAGCAGTTCTTC.

The rearrangement links TRBV7-7 to TRBJ1-4; 7 bases match TRBD1. J gave up 8 bases and V 5 bases, and 11 bases lay outside the gene matches. CDR3 length: 15 residues. The germline CDR1 and CDR2 sequences are SSHAT and FNYEAQ (reference sequence). The CDR3 spells CASSLKTGLGEKLFF. CDR3 sequence (DNA): TGTGCCAGCAGCCTGAAGACAGGGCTTGGGGAAAAACTGTTTTTT.

V gene TRBV6-6 combines with J gene TRBJ2-7; tentative D call: TRBD2 (6 bases). CDR1 and CDR2 from the germline V gene are MNHNY and SVGAGI (reference sequence). V dropped 6 bases and J dropped 2 bases, with 14 bases sitting between them. The CDR3 length is 14 residues. The CDR3: CASSAISGTYEQYF. CDR3 nucleotides: TGTGCCAGCAGCGCGATTAGCGGAACCTACGAGCAGTACTTC.

The chain recombines TRBV7-7 with TRBJ2-1; TRBD2 matches at 14 bases. Unmatched junction bases numbered 8, after V lost 5 bases and J lost 2 bases. The CDR3 sequence is 18 residues long. CDR1 and CDR2 from the germline V gene are SSHAT and FNYEAQ (reference sequence). The CDR3 here is CASSPYGTSGSPYNEQFF. Written as DNA, the CDR3 is TGTGCCAGCAGCCCGTATGGGACTAGCGGGAGCCCCTACAATGAGCAGTTCTTC. The full variable domain, with the rest looked up from reference TRBV7-7 and TRBJ2-1, is GAGVSQSPRYKVTKRGQDVTLRCDPISSHATLYWYQQALGQGPEFLTYFNYEAQPDKSGLPSDRFSAERPEGSISTLTIQRTEQRDSAMYRCASSPYGTSGSPYNEQFFGPGTRLTVL.

The V call is TRBV3-1 (or the pseudogene TRBV3-2), the J call TRBJ2-4, with 8 bases fitting TRBD2. With V trimmed by 5 bases and J by 9 bases, 6 bases remained unmatched. Looked up from germline, CDR1 is LGHDT and CDR2 is YNNKEL (reference sequence). This CDR3 contains 13 residues. CDR3 DNA sequence: TGTGCCAGCAGCGAGACTAGCGAGACCATTCAGTACTTC. Translated, it gives CASSETSETIQYF.